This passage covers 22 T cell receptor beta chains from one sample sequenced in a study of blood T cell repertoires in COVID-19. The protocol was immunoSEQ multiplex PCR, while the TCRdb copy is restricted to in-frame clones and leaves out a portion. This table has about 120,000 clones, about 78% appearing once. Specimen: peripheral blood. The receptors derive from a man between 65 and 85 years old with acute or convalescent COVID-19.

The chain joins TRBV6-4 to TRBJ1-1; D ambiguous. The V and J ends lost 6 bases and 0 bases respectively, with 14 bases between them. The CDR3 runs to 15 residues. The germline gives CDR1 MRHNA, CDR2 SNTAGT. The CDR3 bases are TGTGCCAGCAGGGAAGACACCCACATGAACACTGAAGCTTTCTTT. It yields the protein CASREDTHMNTEAFF.

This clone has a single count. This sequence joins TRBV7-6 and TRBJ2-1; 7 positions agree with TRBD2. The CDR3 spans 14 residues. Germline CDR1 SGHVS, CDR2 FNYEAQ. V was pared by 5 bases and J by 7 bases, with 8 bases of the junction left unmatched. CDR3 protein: CASSGSGVLNEQFF. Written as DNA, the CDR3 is TGTGCCAGCAGCGGGAGCGGGGTTTTGAATGAGCAGTTCTTC.

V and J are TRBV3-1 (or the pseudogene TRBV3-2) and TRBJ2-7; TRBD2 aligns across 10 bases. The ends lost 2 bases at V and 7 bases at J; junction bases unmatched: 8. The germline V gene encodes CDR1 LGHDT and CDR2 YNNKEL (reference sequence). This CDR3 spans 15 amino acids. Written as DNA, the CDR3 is TGTGCCAGCAGCCAATATTCTAGCGGGGGAACGGAGCAGTACTTC. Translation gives CASSQYSSGGTEQYF.

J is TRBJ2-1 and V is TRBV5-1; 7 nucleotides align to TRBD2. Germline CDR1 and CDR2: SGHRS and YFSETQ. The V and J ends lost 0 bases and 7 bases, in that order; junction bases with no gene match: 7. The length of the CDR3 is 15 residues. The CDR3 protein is CASSLERGSVNEQFF. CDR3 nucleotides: TGCGCCAGCAGCTTGGAGCGGGGATCAGTGAATGAGCAGTTCTTC. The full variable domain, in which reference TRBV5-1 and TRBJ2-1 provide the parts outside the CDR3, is KAGVTQTPRYLIKTRGQQVTLSCSPISGHRSVSWYQQTPGQGLQFLFEYFSETQRNKGNFPGRFSGRQFSNSRSEMNVSTLELGDSALYLCASSLERGSVNEQFFGPGTRLTVL.

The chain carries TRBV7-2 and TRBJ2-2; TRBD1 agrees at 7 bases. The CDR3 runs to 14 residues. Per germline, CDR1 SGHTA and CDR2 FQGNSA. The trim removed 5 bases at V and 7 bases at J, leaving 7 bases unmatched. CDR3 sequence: CASSGQVRSGELFF. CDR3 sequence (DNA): TGTGCCAGCAGCGGACAGGTTCGCAGCGGGGAGCTGTTTTTT.

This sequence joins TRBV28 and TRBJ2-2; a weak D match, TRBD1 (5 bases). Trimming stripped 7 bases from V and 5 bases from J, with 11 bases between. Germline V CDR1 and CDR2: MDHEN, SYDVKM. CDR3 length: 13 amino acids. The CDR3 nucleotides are TGTGCCAGCATTGACAGCGCAACCGGGGAGCTGTTTTTT. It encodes CASIDSATGELFF.

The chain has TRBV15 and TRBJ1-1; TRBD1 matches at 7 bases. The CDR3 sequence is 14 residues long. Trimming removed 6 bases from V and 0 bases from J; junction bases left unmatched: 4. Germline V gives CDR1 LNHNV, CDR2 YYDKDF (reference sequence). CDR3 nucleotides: TGTGCCACCAGATCTGACAGGGTGAACACTGAAGCTTTCTTT. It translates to CATRSDRVNTEAFF.

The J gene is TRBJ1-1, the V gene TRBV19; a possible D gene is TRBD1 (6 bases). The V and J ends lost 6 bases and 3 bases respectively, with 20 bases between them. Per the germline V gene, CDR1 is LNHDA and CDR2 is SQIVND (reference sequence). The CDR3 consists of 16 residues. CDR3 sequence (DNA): TGTGCCAGTAGATCCCATACCGCACCAGGGGACACTGAAGCTTTCTTT. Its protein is CASRSHTAPGDTEAFF.

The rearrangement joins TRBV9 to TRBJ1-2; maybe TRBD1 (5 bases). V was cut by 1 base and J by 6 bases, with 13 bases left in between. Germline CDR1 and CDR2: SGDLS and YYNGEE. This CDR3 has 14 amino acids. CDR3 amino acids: CASSVRGSGNGYTF. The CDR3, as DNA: TGTGCCAGCAGCGTAAGGGGCAGCGGGAATGGCTACACCTTC.

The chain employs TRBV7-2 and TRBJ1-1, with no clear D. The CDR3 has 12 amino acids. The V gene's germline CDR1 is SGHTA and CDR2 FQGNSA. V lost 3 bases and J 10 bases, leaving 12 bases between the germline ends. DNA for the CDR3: TGTGCCAGCAGCTTTTCCAGGCAAGGAGCTTTCTTT. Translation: CASSFSRQGAFF. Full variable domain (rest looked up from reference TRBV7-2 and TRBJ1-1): GAGVSQSPSNKVTEKGKDVELRCDPISGHTALYWYRQSLGQGLEFLIYFQGNSAPDKSGLPSDRFSAERTGGSVSTLTIQRTQQEDSAVYLCASSFSRQGAFFGQGTRLTVV.

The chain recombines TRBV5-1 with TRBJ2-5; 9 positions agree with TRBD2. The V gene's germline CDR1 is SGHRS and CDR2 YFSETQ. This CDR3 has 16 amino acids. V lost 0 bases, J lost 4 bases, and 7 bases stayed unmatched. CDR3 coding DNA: TGCGCCAGCAGCTTGGTCGGCGGGGGGGTGGCAGAGACCCAGTACTTC. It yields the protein CASSLVGGGVAETQYF.

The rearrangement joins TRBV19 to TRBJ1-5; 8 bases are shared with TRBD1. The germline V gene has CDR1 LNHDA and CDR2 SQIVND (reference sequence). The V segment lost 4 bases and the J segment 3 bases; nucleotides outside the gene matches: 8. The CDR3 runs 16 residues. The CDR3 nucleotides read TGTGCCAGTAGTACCGGACAGGGATTGAACAATCAGCCCCAGCATTTT. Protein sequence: CASSTGQGLNNQPQHF.

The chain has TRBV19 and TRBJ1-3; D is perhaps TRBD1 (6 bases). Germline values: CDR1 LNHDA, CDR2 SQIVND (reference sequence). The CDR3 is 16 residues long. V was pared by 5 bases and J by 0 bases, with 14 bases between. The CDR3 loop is CASSARGQFSGNTIYF. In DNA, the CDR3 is TGTGCCAGTAGTGCCCGCGGACAGTTCTCTGGAAACACCATATATTTT.

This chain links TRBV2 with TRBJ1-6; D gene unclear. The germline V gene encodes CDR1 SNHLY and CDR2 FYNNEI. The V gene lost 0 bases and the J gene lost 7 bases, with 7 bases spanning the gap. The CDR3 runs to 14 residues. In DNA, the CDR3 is TGTGCCAGCAGTGAAGCGCGGCAGAATTCACCCCTCCACTTT. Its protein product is CASSEARQNSPLHF.

CDR3 amino acids: CSVVRQGNTEAFF. DNA for the CDR3: TGCAGCGTTGTAAGGCAGGGGAACACTGAAGCTTTCTTT. V gene TRBV29-1 combines with J gene TRBJ1-1, with D possibly TRBD1 on 5 matching bases. The CDR3 spans 13 residues. V was shortened by 4 bases and J by 1 base, with 10 bases between the two germline ends. Germline assignment: CDR1 SQVTM and CDR2 ANQGSEA.

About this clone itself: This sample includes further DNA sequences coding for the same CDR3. The CDR3 region has the DNA TGCGCCAGCAGCTTGGGACAATTTAATGAAAAACTGTTTTTT. Translation gives CASSLGQFNEKLFF. This chain links TRBV5-1 with TRBJ1-4, with D uncertain. Trimming cost V 0 bases and J 4 bases, with 7 bases left between them. The CDR3 runs to 14 residues. Per germline, CDR1 SGHRS and CDR2 YFSETQ.

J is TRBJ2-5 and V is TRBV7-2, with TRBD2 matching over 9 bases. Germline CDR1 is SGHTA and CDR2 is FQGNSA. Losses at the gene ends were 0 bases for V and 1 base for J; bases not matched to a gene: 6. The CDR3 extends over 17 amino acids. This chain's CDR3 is CASSLAVRGGLQETQYF. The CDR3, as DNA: TGTGCCAGCAGCTTAGCGGTGCGGGGGGGACTCCAAGAGACCCAGTACTTC.

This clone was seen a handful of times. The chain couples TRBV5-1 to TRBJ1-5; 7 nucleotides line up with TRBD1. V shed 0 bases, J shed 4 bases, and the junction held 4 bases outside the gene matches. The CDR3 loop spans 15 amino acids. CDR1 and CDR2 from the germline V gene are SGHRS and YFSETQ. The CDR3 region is CASSLEGTDNQPQHF. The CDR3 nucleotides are TGCGCCAGCAGCTTGGAGGGGACAGATAATCAGCCCCAGCATTTT.

The CDR3 reads CASSFQGQIRNTIYF. The CDR3 DNA sequence: TGCGCCAGCAGCTTCCAGGGCCAAATTCGAAACACCATATATTTT. This chain links TRBV5-1 with TRBJ1-3; possibly TRBD1 for D (5 bases). CDR3 length: 15 amino acids. Germline V CDR1 and CDR2: SGHRS, YFSETQ. Trimming cost V 2 bases and J 5 bases, with 14 bases left between them.

CDR3: CASSSSGGLVLNEQFF. The CDR3 DNA is TGTGCCAGCAGCAGTTCAGGGGGCCTCGTCCTCAATGAGCAGTTCTTC. The V gene is TRBV5-4, the J gene TRBJ2-1; 8 bases map to TRBD1. CDR3 length: 16 residues. The J segment lost 6 bases and the V segment lost 4 bases, leaving 12 bases of the junction unmatched. The V gene's germline CDR1 is SGHNT and CDR2 YYREEE (reference sequence). The variable domain in full, completed from reference TRBV5-4 and TRBJ2-1, reads ETGVTQSPTHLIKTRGQQVTLRCSSQSGHNTVSWYQQALGQGPQFIFQYYREEENGRGNFPPRFSGLQFPNYSSELNVNALELDDSALYLCASSSSGGLVLNEQFFGPGTRLTVL.

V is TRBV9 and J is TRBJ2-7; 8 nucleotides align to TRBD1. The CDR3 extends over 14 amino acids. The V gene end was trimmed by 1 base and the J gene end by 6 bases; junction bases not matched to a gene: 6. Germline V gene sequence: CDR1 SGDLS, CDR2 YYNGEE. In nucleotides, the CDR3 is TGTGCCAGCAGCGTATTTTCAGGGGGCGGCGAGCAGTACTTC. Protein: CASSVFSGGGEQYF.

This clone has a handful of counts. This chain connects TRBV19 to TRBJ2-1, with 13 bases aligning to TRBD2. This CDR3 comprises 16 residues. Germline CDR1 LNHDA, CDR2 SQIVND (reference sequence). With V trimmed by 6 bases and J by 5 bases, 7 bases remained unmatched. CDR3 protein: CASRGFGTSGNNEQFF. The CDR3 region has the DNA TGTGCCAGTAGAGGATTCGGGACTAGCGGGAACAATGAGCAGTTCTTC.